The clone carrying this TCR beta chain was seen repeatedly, ten times or more. No antigen is known for it. The study enrolled patients aged 18 to 65 with newly diagnosed hyperthyroidism of under 2 months' duration. The source of the sample is a study of T cells in Graves' hyperthyroidism and ophthalmopathy. Findings and limits, study-wide: Ophthalmopathy was separated from stable hyperthyroidism by a 13 V-J model.

The CDR3 totals 14 residues. V lost 2 bases and J 2 bases, leaving 8 bases between the germline ends. The germline V gene has CDR1 MDHEN and CDR2 SYDVKM. Using RNA transcripts as the source, TCR beta CDR3 regions were amplified. A set of HTBI primers served as the primers for a first-round RT-PCR of the TCR CDR3. Each CDR3 protein is one row after TCRdb ran MiXCR on the multiplex PCR reads. The sample shows about 560,000 distinct CDR3 sequences, approximately 15% of them seen only once. Input material: blood. The sequence was obtained from a woman younger than 35 with Graves' hyperthyroidism. J is TRBJ2-3 and V is TRBV28, with D possibly being TRBD1 or TRBD2 (5 bases each). The CDR3 DNA sequence: TGTGCCAGCAGTTTACACGGGACCACAGATACGCAGTATTTT. Protein sequence: CASSLHGTTDTQYF. Complete variable domain (other parts from reference TRBV28 and TRBJ2-3): DVKVTQSSRYLVKRTGEKVFLECVQDMDHENMFWYRQDPGLGLRLIYFSYDVKMKEKGDIPEGYSVSREKKERFSLILESASTNQTSMYLCASSLHGTTDTQYFGPGTRLTVL.